A selection of T cell receptor beta chains follows, all from one sample in a study of CD8 T cells in Susac syndrome. Via MiXCR, TCRdb re-called the immunoSEQ multiplex PCR reads, giving one row per CDR3 protein. The sample gives more than 100,000 distinct CDR3 sequences, roughly 94% of which show up once; about 0.28% is in the top ten. Sequenced sample: CD8+ T cells from PBMCs. These TCRs come from a human donor with Susac syndrome. Each CDR3 is given with its conserved first and last residue. Each record gives: J gene, D gene, V gene, clone size, CDR3 DNA, CDR3 protein. The D gene is left open where the match is weak. Size is stated for part of the rows, as once, few or many counts, or as a class when the clone is expanded.

>TRBJ2-7|TRBD2|TRBV29-1|NA
TGCAGCGTTGAGACTAGCGGGATGTCCTACGAGCAGTACTTC
CSVETSGMSYEQYF
>TRBJ2-7|TRBD1|TRBV9|NA
TGTGCCAGCAGCGCCCGACAGGGAGAAGGTAACGAGCAGTACTTC
CASSARQGEGNEQYF
>TRBJ1-5|NA|TRBV20-1|NA
TGCAGTGCCAGCTCAGAAATAGATAGCAATCAGCCCCAGCATTTT
CSASSEIDSNQPQHF
>TRBJ2-1|NA|TRBV11-2|NA
TGTGCCAGCAGCTTATCACCTTCGGGGCCCAATGAGCAGTTCTTC
CASSLSPSGPNEQFF
>TRBJ1-1|NA|TRBV7-2|NA
TGTGCCAGCAGCGGGCTGACACTGAACACTGAAGCTTTCTTT
CASSGLTLNTEAFF
>TRBJ2-3|TRBD2|TRBV4-1|NA
TGCGCCAGCAGCTTAGGACTAGCGGGGGGCACAGATACGCAGTATTTT
CASSLGLAGGTDTQYF
>TRBJ2-7|TRBD1|TRBV9|NA
TGTGCCAGCAGCCCCGGGACAGGGGCGGGTGAGCAGTACTTC
CASSPGTGAGEQYF
>TRBJ2-7|NA|TRBV19|NA
TGTGCCAGTAGTACTCAGGGGAGCTACGAGCAGTACTTC
CASSTQGSYEQYF
>TRBJ1-2|NA|TRBV27|NA
TGTGCCAGCAGTTTAGTGGGGGCTGACTATGGCTACACCTTC
CASSLVGADYGYTF
>TRBJ2-5|NA|TRBV24-1|NA
TGTGCCACCAGTGATTACGGGGCAGGAGGCCAAGAGACCCAGTACTTC
CATSDYGAGGQETQYF
>TRBJ2-3|TRBD2|TRBV13|NA
TGTGCCAGCAGCCCCTGGACTAGCGGGGGCACAGATACGCAGTATTTT
CASSPWTSGGTDTQYF
>TRBJ2-7|NA|TRBV20-1|once
TGCAGTGCTAGAGGGGGCCAGGCCTACGAGCAGTACTTC
CSARGGQAYEQYF
>TRBJ2-7|NA|TRBV3-1|NA
TGTGCCAGCAGCCAAGACAGGACAGAGCAGTACTTC
CASSQDRTEQYF
>TRBJ1-1|NA|TRBV5-1|NA
TGCGCCAGTCCCCCTGCCCCGGCTTTCTTT
CASPPAPAFF
>TRBJ2-3|NA|TRBV29-1|NA
TGCAGCGTCCCTTTCGGGTTCTCAGGCACAGATACGCAGTATTTT
CSVPFGFSGTDTQYF
>TRBJ2-2|NA|TRBV25-1|NA
TGTGCCAGCAGTGAAAAGGGCAGGGGCGGCGGGGAGCTGTTTTTT
CASSEKGRGGGELFF
>TRBJ2-4|NA|TRBV7-9|NA
TGTGCCAGCAGCTTAGGGGGAGGCGACAAAAACATTCAGTACTTC
CASSLGGGDKNIQYF
>TRBJ1-2|TRBD1|TRBV2|NA
TGTGCCAGCAGAGGCAGGGGGCGGGACGGCTACACCTTC
CASRGRGRDGYTF
>TRBJ2-5|TRBD1|TRBV6-2/TRBV6-3|NA
TGTGCCAGCAGTCCGTGGACAGGGGGCGAGACCCAGTACTTC
CASSPWTGGETQYF
>TRBJ2-5|NA|TRBV20-1|NA
TGCAGTGCCTCCTGGGGGGTAGAGACCCAGTACTTC
CSASWGVETQYF
>TRBJ2-7|NA|TRBV25-1|NA
TGTGCCAGCAGGGACGGTTCCTACGAGCAGTACTTC
CASRDGSYEQYF
>TRBJ2-3|NA|TRBV6-5|NA
TGTGCCAGCAGTTACAATGGGGCTGATACGCAGTATTTT
CASSYNGADTQYF
>TRBJ1-6|NA|TRBV13|once
TGTGCCAGCAGCTCCGACATCGGCCAGGGTTCACCCCTCCACTTT
CASSSDIGQGSPLHF
>TRBJ2-1|NA|TRBV12-3/TRBV12-4|NA
TGTGCCAGCAGTCTCCGATGGGGGATCTACAATGAGCAGTTCTTC
CASSLRWGIYNEQFF
>TRBJ2-7|NA|TRBV30|NA
TGTGCCTGGGAGACAGGTGGCTCCTACGAGCAGTACTTC
CAWETGGSYEQYF
>TRBJ2-7|NA|TRBV2|NA
TGTGCCAGCAGTGGTTACAGGGACGTAGAATTGGACGAGCAGTACTTC
CASSGYRDVELDEQYF
>TRBJ2-7|NA|TRBV9|NA
TGTGCCAGCAGCGCGGACAGCCAGTCCTACGAGCAGTACTTC
CASSADSQSYEQYF
>TRBJ1-2|TRBD1|TRBV9|NA
TGTGCCAGCAGCGTGCAGGGGGGAGGCTATGGCTACACCTTC
CASSVQGGGYGYTF
>TRBJ2-7|TRBD2|TRBV6-1|NA
TGTGCCAGCAGAAAACGAAAGACTAGCGAAACCACGAGGCAGTACTTC
CASRKRKTSETTRQYF
>TRBJ2-7|TRBD1|TRBV27|once
TGTGCCAGCAGTCCCTTTACAGGGGGCTACGAGCAGTACTTC
CASSPFTGGYEQYF
>TRBJ1-1|NA|TRBV29-1|NA
TGCAGCCCAATCCGGAACACTGAAGCTTTCTTT
CSPIRNTEAFF
>TRBJ2-1|NA|TRBV29-1|NA
TGCAGCGTTGAACCCGGAGGGGAGCAGTTCTTC
CSVEPGGEQFF
>TRBJ1-2|NA|TRBV7-8|NA
TGTGCCAGCAGGGGCGAAGCTAACTATGGCTACACCTTC
CASRGEANYGYTF